Below, 18 T cell receptor beta chains from the same sample are listed, as sequenced in a study of blood T cell repertoires in COVID-19. The method was immunoSEQ multiplex PCR; TCRdb's version includes in-frame clones alone and lacks a portion of them. Among 30,000 to 40,000 clones listed, approximately 86% were seen once. Sequencing was done on a sample of peripheral blood. The receptors derive from a man in his 70s with acute or convalescent COVID-19.

The rearrangement links TRBV30 to TRBJ2-5; 8 bases align to TRBD2. This CDR3 comprises 13 residues. The trim removed 0 bases at V and 5 bases at J, leaving 2 bases unmatched. In germline, CDR1 is GTSNPN, CDR2 SVGIG (reference sequence). The DNA of the CDR3 is TGTGCCTGGAGTGTCGGCGGGGGGGAGACCCAGTACTTC. Its protein is CAWSVGGGETQYF.

The gene calls are TRBV10-3 and TRBJ2-1, with D perhaps matching TRBD2 (9 bases). The CDR3 is 17 residues long. With 6 bases removed from V and 7 bases from J, the gap between germline ends came to 25 bases. CDR1 and CDR2 from the germline V gene are ENHRY and SYGVKD. DNA of the CDR3: TGTGCCATCAGACAGGGGGTAGGGATAGCGGGAGTTAATGAGCAGTTCTTC. Translating it yields CAIRQGVGIAGVNEQFF.

This clone occurred once. The CDR3 reads CASSLGAENQPQHF. The CDR3, as DNA: TGTGCCAGCAGTTTAGGGGCGGAGAATCAGCCCCAGCATTTT. The V gene is TRBV28, the J gene TRBJ1-5, with a weak D call TRBD1 (5 bases). The germline CDR1 and CDR2 sequences are MDHEN and SYDVKM. The CDR3 runs 14 residues. V was trimmed by 2 bases and J by 4 bases, leaving 9 bases between them.

The chain couples TRBV5-4 to TRBJ2-1; the match to TRBD2 covers 11 bases. CDR1 is SGHNT, CDR2 YYREEE, per germline (reference sequence). V lost 1 base, J lost 7 bases, and 7 bases stayed unmatched. There are 16 residues in the CDR3. The CDR3 here is CASSLYSGRAGNEQFF. The CDR3 DNA is TGTGCCAGCAGCTTGTATAGCGGGAGGGCCGGGAATGAGCAGTTCTTC. The full variable domain, its missing parts supplied by reference TRBV5-4 and TRBJ2-1, is ETGVTQSPTHLIKTRGQQVTLRCSSQSGHNTVSWYQQALGQGPQFIFQYYREEENGRGNFPPRFSGLQFPNYSSELNVNALELDDSALYLCASSLYSGRAGNEQFFGPGTRLTVL.

The chain joins TRBV13 to TRBJ2-1, with D possibly TRBD1 on 6 matching bases. CDR1 is PRHDT and CDR2 is FYEKMQ in the germline V gene (reference sequence). The CDR3 runs to 13 residues. V was cut by 3 bases and J by 10 bases, with 13 bases left in between. CDR3 amino acids: CASSFDNQGEQFF. CDR3 DNA: TGTGCCAGCAGCTTTGACAATCAGGGGGAGCAGTTCTTC.

This chain uses TRBV6-1 with TRBJ1-2; no definite D call. This CDR3 region has 14 residues. Trimming removed 4 bases from V and 2 bases from J, with 11 bases in between. Germline assignment: CDR1 MNHNS and CDR2 SASEGT. This chain's CDR3 is CASSGTFANYGYTF. The CDR3 nucleotides are TGTGCCAGCAGTGGGACTTTCGCAAACTATGGCTACACCTTC.

Concerning this clone itself: Germline is not matched at one junction end, which may reflect a read error. The chain combines TRBV6-5 with TRBJ2-1, with 7 bases that match TRBD1. Germline CDR1 and CDR2: MNHEY and SVGAGI. The CDR3 spans 12 residues. The CDR3 spells CASSTLQGTSVF. CDR3 nucleotide sequence: TGTGCCAGCAGTACCCTACAGGGGACGAGCGTCTTC.

The chain combines TRBV29-1 with TRBJ1-3, with a tentative D call TRBD1 (6 bases). Between the trimmed V and J ends, which lost 6 bases and 6 bases, there was a span of 12 bases. The CDR3 covers 12 residues. CDR1 and CDR2 from the germline V gene are SQVTM and ANQGSEA. CDR3 bases: TGCAGCGTAACACAGGGAACAAACACCATATATTTT. This translates into CSVTQGTNTIYF. Supplemented by reference TRBV29-1 and TRBJ1-3, the full variable domain reads SAVISQKPSRDICQRGTSLTIQCQVDSQVTMMFWYRQQPGQSLTLIATANQGSEATYESGFVIDKFPISRPNLTFSTLTVSNMSPEDSSIYLCSVTQGTNTIYFGEGSWLTVV.

The CDR3 here is CASTTGQGGSPLHF. The CDR3 bases are TGTGCCAGCACTACGGGACAGGGGGGTTCACCCCTCCACTTT. The rearrangement uses TRBV9 and TRBJ1-6, with 11 bases that match TRBD1. From germline, CDR1 is SGDLS and CDR2 YYNGEE. This CDR3 has 14 residues. The trim removed 6 bases at V and 9 bases at J, leaving 5 bases unmatched.

This chain joins TRBV14 and TRBJ1-6, with 7 bases fitting TRBD1. The CDR3 spans 18 residues. Germline V CDR1 and CDR2: SGHDN, FVKESK. The junction had 17 bases not matched to a gene; V was cut back by 5 bases and J by 7 bases. CDR3 residues: CASSVLPPQQGRNSPLHF. The DNA for the CDR3 is TGTGCCAGCAGCGTACTCCCCCCCCAACAGGGGCGAAATTCACCCCTCCACTTT.

The rearrangement uses TRBV4-3 and TRBJ1-5; 7 nucleotides match TRBD1. V was pared by 3 bases and J by 2 bases, with 4 bases of the junction left unmatched. Germline V gene lookup returns CDR1 LGHNA and CDR2 YSLEER. There are 15 residues in the CDR3. The CDR3 reads CASSQATGGNQPQHF. DNA for the CDR3: TGCGCCAGCAGCCAGGCTACAGGGGGCAATCAGCCCCAGCATTTT.

The rearrangement uses TRBV5-8 and TRBJ1-6; 7 bases match TRBD1. The CDR3 extends over 13 amino acids. With 0 bases clipped from V and 10 bases from J, the junction kept 1 base outside the gene matches. Germline-derived CDR1 and CDR2 are SGHTS and YDEGEE. Written as DNA, the CDR3 is TGTGCCAGCAGCTTGGACAGGGGATCACCCCTCCACTTT. This translates into CASSLDRGSPLHF.

V usage is TRBV7-8 and J usage is TRBJ1-1; D unresolved. This CDR3 spans 12 amino acids. Looked up from germline, CDR1 is SGHVS and CDR2 is FQNEAQ. V lost 4 bases to trimming and J lost 8 bases, with 11 bases between them. The CDR3 sequence is CASSSAGGEAFF. For the CDR3, the DNA is TGTGCCAGCAGCTCGGCGGGCGGAGAAGCTTTCTTT.

CDR3 residues: CASSTPALRGTGELFF. The CDR3 DNA sequence: TGTGCCAGCAGTACTCCGGCCCTCCGGGGCACCGGGGAGCTGTTTTTT. The genes are TRBV6-2 or TRBV6-3 and TRBJ2-2; D is possibly TRBD2 (5 bases). CDR1 and CDR2 from the germline V gene are MNHEY and SVGEGT. The CDR3 length is 16 residues. V was shortened by 5 bases and J by 4 bases, with 17 bases between the two germline ends.

This sequence joins TRBV10-3 and TRBJ2-7; 7 bases fit TRBD1. Germline V lookup: CDR1 ENHRY, CDR2 SYGVKD. The CDR3 consists of 15 residues. Trimming removed 5 bases from V and 0 bases from J; junction bases left unmatched: 7. This CDR3 is CAISLQGPRSYEQYF. In DNA form, the CDR3 reads TGTGCCATCAGTCTACAGGGGCCACGCTCCTACGAGCAGTACTTC.

This chain connects TRBV4-1 to TRBJ1-6; 9 nucleotides line up with TRBD1. The length of the CDR3 is 16 residues. The junction had 4 bases not matched to a gene; V was cut back by 0 bases and J by 7 bases. CDR1 is MGHRA, CDR2 YSYEKL, per germline. CDR3 protein: CASSQEQGAKNSPLHF. The CDR3 nucleotides are TGCGCCAGCAGCCAAGAACAGGGGGCAAAGAATTCACCCCTCCACTTT.

The V and J genes are TRBV18 and TRBJ2-7; possible D gene TRBD1, 6 bases. V was shortened by 2 bases and J by 2 bases, with 13 bases between the two germline ends. The CDR3 length is 15 residues. CDR1 and CDR2 (germline): KGHSH, LQKENI. The CDR3 DNA sequence: TGTGCCAGCTCACCAAACAGGGCCCTTGCCTACGAGCAGTACTTC. It encodes CASSPNRALAYEQYF.

The J gene is TRBJ1-6, the V gene TRBV10-3, with a tentative D call TRBD1 (6 bases). The CDR3 loop spans 14 amino acids. Trimming shortened V by 6 bases and J by 5 bases, and 11 bases separated the two germline ends. Germline V CDR1 and CDR2: ENHRY, SYGVKD. The CDR3 nucleotides read TGTGCCATCAGAAGGGACAACGATAATTCACCCCTCCACTTT. Protein product: CAIRRDNDNSPLHF.